The clone carrying this T cell receptor (beta chain) has a handful of counts. This CDR3 is built from 13 residues. Germline loops: CDR1 SNHLY, CDR2 FYNNEI. The trim removed 6 bases at V and 9 bases at J, leaving 6 bases unmatched. TCRB transcripts that were expressed got sequenced, as all of the isolated RNA had been reverse transcribed. The data were produced by immunoSEQ multiplex PCR, yet TCRdb's version contains in-frame clones alone and is incomplete. The sample has about 620,000 clones; about a sixth are singletons. This sample was included in a study of beta chain features in type 1 diabetes. The sample consisted of naive CD4+ T cells from blood. This receptor was identified in a man aged 18 to 29 in good health. V gene TRBV2 combines with J gene TRBJ2-1, with 9 bases fitting TRBD1. The CDR3 sequence: CASRGQGLGEQFF. CDR3 nucleotide sequence: TGTGCCAGCAGGGGACAGGGTCTTGGTGAGCAGTTCTTC.